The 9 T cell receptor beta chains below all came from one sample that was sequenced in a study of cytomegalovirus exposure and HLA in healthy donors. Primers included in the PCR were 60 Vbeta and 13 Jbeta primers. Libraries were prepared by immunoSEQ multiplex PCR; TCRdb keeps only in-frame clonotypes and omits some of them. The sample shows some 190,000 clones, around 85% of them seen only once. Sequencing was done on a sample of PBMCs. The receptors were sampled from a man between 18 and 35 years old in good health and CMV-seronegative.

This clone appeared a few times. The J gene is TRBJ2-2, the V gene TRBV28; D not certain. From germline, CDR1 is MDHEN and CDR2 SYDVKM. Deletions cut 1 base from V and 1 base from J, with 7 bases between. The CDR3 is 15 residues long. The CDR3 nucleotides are TGTGCCAGCAGTTTATTGACGGGGAACACCGGGGAGCTGTTTTTT. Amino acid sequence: CASSLLTGNTGELFF. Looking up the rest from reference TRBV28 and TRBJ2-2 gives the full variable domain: DVKVTQSSRYLVKRTGEKVFLECVQDMDHENMFWYRQDPGLGLRLIYFSYDVKMKEKGDIPEGYSVSREKKERFSLILESASTNQTSMYLCASSLLTGNTGELFFGEGSRLTVL.

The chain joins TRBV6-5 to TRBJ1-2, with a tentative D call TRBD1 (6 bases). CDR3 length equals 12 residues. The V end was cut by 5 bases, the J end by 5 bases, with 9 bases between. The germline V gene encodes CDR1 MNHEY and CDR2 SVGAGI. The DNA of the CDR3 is TGTGCCAGCAGTAACACAGGGTATGGCTACACCTTC. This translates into CASSNTGYGYTF.

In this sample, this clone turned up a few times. The CDR3 loop is CASNPLAGGQETQYF. CDR3 DNA sequence: TGTGCCAGCAACCCACTAGCGGGAGGACAAGAGACCCAGTACTTC. The genes are TRBV2 and TRBJ2-5, with TRBD2 identical over 12 bases. V shed 7 bases and J 2 bases; nucleotides not matched to a gene: 5. Germline V gene sequence: CDR1 SNHLY, CDR2 FYNNEI. The length of the CDR3 is 15 residues.

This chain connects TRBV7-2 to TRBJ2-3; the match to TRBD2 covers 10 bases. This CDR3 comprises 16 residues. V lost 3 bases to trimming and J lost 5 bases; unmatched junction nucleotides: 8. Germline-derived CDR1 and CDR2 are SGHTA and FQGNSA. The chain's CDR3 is CASSLAGTSARDTQYF. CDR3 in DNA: TGTGCCAGCAGCTTGGCCGGGACTAGCGCCAGAGATACGCAGTATTTT.

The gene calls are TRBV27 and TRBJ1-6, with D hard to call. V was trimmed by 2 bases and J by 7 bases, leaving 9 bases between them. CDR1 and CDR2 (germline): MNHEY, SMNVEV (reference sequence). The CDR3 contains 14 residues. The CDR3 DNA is TGTGCCAGCAGTTTAGGGCCGTCCAATTCACCCCTCCACTTT. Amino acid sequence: CASSLGPSNSPLHF.

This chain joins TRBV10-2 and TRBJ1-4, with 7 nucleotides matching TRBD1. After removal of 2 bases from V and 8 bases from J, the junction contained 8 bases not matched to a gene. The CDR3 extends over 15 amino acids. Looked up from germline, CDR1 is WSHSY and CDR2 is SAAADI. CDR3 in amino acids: CASSEIGGLGEKLFF. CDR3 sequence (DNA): TGCGCCAGCAGTGAGATAGGGGGCTTGGGCGAAAAACTGTTTTTT.

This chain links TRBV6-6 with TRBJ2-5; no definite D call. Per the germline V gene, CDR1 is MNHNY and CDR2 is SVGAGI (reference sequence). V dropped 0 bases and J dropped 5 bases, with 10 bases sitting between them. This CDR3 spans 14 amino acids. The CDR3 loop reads CASSYSQAPETQYF. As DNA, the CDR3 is TGTGCCAGCAGTTACTCGCAAGCACCGGAGACCCAGTACTTC.

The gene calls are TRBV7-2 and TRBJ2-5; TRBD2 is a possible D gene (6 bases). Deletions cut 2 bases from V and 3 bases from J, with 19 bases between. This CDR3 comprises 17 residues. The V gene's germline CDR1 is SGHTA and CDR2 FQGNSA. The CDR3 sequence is CASSLSGVGGWEETQYF. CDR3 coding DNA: TGTGCCAGCAGCTTATCGGGGGTTGGGGGATGGGAAGAGACCCAGTACTTC.

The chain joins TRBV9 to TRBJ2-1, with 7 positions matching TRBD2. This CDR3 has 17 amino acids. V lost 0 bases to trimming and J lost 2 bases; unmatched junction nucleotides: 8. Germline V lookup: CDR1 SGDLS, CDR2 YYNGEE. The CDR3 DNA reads TGTGCCAGCAGCGTAGGGGTCGGGACTATACCCTACAATGAGCAGTTCTTC. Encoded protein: CASSVGVGTIPYNEQFF.